This T cell receptor beta chain was identified in a study of beta chain features in type 1 diabetes listed by TCRdb under 2018. Study-level background: Mean age, gender distribution, total cell number and subset yield were not different between patients and healthy donors. A total of about 99,000,000 sorted cells were examined across all samples, and RNA yield correlated strongly with the number of cells per subset. Whereas all 28 donors provided naive and central memory subsets, regulatory and stem cell-like memory subsets were isolated from just 8 patients and about 8 healthy donors. In the study, recently diagnosed type 1 diabetes patients and matched healthy donors were compared on the TCRB repertoires of their sorted circulating CD4+ T cell subsets.

Each donor gave one peripheral blood draw, roughly 0.11 L on average, collected into heparinised tubes. A BD FACSAria II was used to sort naive, central memory, regulatory and stem cell-like memory CD4+ T cells with a panel that included CD45RO, CCR7, CD25, CD127, CD95 and CD27. Purity was above 95% for every sorted population. PBMCs were isolated immediately by Lymphoprep density gradient centrifugation and stained directly without culture. Samples were stained and sorted in pairs, with one healthy donor and one patient per experiment, so that batch effects were minimized. Trimming takes 6 bases from V and 9 bases from J, and the germline ends sit 20 bases apart. From the cysteine through the phenylalanine, the CDR3 covers 14 amino acids. The DNA shown is the 42-base CDR3, in frame from base 1. For CDR1 and CDR2, the germline V gene (reference sequence) lists LNHDA and SQIVND. A word on this clone: Its antigen target is currently unknown. No quality values exist for individual bases; no much larger clone is one base distant.

The entire isolated RNA was reverse transcribed using the High Capacity cDNA Reverse Transcription Kit, and thus expressed TCRB transcripts were sequenced. Deep immunoSEQ sequencing was applied to naive, central memory and regulatory T cell samples, giving an average of roughly 3.5 million total reads per sample. Sorted cells were lysed in RLT buffer, and RNA was extracted using DNase-treated RNeasy Micro or Mini kits according to cell number. To prevent cross-contamination, each cell subset was processed individually, whereas patient and healthy donor samples were processed jointly. The immunoSEQ multiplex PCR was used to amplify TCRB sequences from cDNA, generating 87-bp fragments that spanned the CDR3 region. Sequencing of the amplicons was done on the Illumina HiSeq platform. On the authors' methods: PCR bias was computationally corrected using synthetic template baselines, reads within Hamming distance 2 were collapsed, and singletons that could not be merged were discarded. Reads were aligned against IMGT so that V, D and J genes, CDR3 length and insertions or deletions at six rearrangement sites could be assigned. Clonotype counts were normalized to sorted cell number within each subset before computing true diversity and Gini coefficients with the tcR R package. The overlap coefficient, calculated on TCRB nucleotide sequences, was used to measure repertoire sharing. Out-of-frame TCRB sequences from naive cells were analyzed as a proxy for the pre-selection repertoire. TCRdb stores this immuneACCESS table with in-frame sequences only. Part of the clones is absent; in the studies checked, under half of the shortfall reflects unresolved V genes, and no reason is known for the rest. V, J and clone size are those of that table, while D and trimming were read from the DNA. Present in this sample are 300,000 to 450,000 clones, roughly a fifth of which were seen just once. Roughly 0.045% of the sample belongs to the ten largest clones.

What the study reported, not specific to this receptor: Shorter templates might be favored by PCR, yet because patient and control samples were amplified and corrected together, any such skew would affect both groups equally. In all four CD4+ subsets, TCRB CDR3 length was moderately but significantly shorter in type 1 diabetes patients. Only small numbers of individuals were included in the HLA sub-analyses, which left unresolved whether HLA type had any influence on TCRB rearrangement. The naive, central memory and regulatory TCRB repertoires appeared to resemble one another more closely among patients than among healthy donors. Because cDNA was sequenced instead of genomic DNA, activated cells with high expression could be over-represented, although the groups did not differ in activation or CD3 levels. Patients with type 1 diabetes made fewer insertions and deleted more nucleotides at VDJ recombination sites, implying thymic rearrangement abnormalities.

The chain employs TRBV19 and TRBJ2-5; perhaps TRBD1 is the D gene, with 6 bases matching. The sequence came from a woman aged 18-30 years in good health. What was sequenced was naive CD4+ T cells from blood. This sample's cell subset or site label indicates: true naive CD4+ T cells. The CDR3 is CASRYTGTSQAQYF. In nucleotides, the sequence is TGTGCCAGTAGATACACCGGGACATCCCAGGCCCAGTACTTC.